The clone carrying this T cell receptor (beta chain) was seen only a few times. TCRdb redid the calling of the RT-PCR reads with MiXCR, one entry per CDR3 protein. The top ten hold 10% of the sample, which has over 800,000 distinct CDR3 sequences, over 20% seen once. CDR1 DFQATT and CDR2 SNEGSKA come from the germline V gene (reference sequence). This CDR3 is 15 amino acids long. Trimming took 0 bases from V and 6 from J; bases not matched to a gene: 8. These data belong to a study of response to subunit inactivated influenza vaccine. This TCR was recovered from a man between 45 and 60 years old who received an inactivated influenza vaccine. This specimen consisted of PBMCs from blood, obtained less than 6 days after vaccination. This chain joins TRBV20-1 and TRBJ2-4, with TRBD1 matching over 7 bases. CDR3 in DNA: TGCAGTGCTAGAGATCTCACAGGGGAACGAAACATTCAGTACTTC. The encoded protein is CSARDLTGERNIQYF.